This T cell receptor beta chain was profiled in a study of graft-versus-host responses after intestinal transplantation (dated by TCRdb to the early 2020s). Turning to the overall study: The transplants that recipients got were multivisceral, liver-intestinal, or isolated intestinal. Instead of going to the commercial service, samples from a few later patients were sequenced in-house on an Illumina MiSeq and processed with MiXCR. A cohort of under 30 intestinal transplant recipients, including one retransplant, was enrolled, and a few patients lacking pretransplant specimens were excluded. A peak of at least 4% donor T cells among recipient peripheral blood mononuclear cells was the definition used for donor T cell macrochimerism. Every recipient was given anti-thymocyte globulin induction, then maintenance tacrolimus and steroids for approximately 3 years. Alloreactive clones were identified by sequencing pre-transplant mixed lymphocyte reaction products and comparing them with unstimulated pre-transplant donor and recipient T cells. After intestinal transplantation, graft-versus-host and host-versus-graft alloreactive T cell clones in the graft, circulation and bone marrow were tracked using bulk TCR-beta CDR3 sequencing.

On this clone: It lacks a known antigen. Base quality data are lacking; no much larger clone is found one base away.

This sample's time point label indicates: cells obtained before transplantation from donor or recipient. CD3+CD4+ and CD3+CD8+ populations were FACS-sorted from unstimulated pre-transplant donor and recipient cells taken from spleen or lymph nodes. Points the paper makes about the study in general: GvH clones were detected in recipient bone marrow, and some of these GvH clones were observed earlier in ileal mucosa or blood, consistent with an intestinal mucosal origin. Patients with donor T cell macrochimerism had high GvH to HvG T cell clonal ratios in their allografts. The relatively low number and heterogeneity of intestinal transplant patients limited the conclusions. Peak levels of circulating GvH clones were associated with declines in HvG clones early after transplant.

Libraries were built with the immunoSEQ multiplex PCR assay. In most patients, genomic DNA was isolated using the Qiagen DNeasy Blood and Tissue Kit and sent frozen to Adaptive Biotechnologies for TCR sequencing. High-throughput TCR-beta CDR3 sequencing of genomic DNA from most patients was performed by Adaptive Biotechnologies. Per the authors' processing: TCR sequencing data for around 20 patients were retrieved from Adaptive's ImmunoSEQ software; three other patients were processed with MiXCR and VDJtools. To correct CD4 versus CD8 sorting errors, any sequence found in both subsets at a frequency ratio below 5:1 was removed. CDR3 nucleotide sequences shared between donor and recipient were removed because their origin could not be assigned. At least 2-fold expansion over unstimulated cells and a minimum CFSE-low frequency of 0.002% (template counts) or 0.001% (read counts) were required for clones to be classified as alloreactive. Mappable clones were those detected in sequenced pre-transplant spleen, lymph node, or MLR CFSE-low populations of the donor or recipient. Cumulative frequency of alloreactive clones was calculated as a percentage of all sequences weighted by copy number. What TCRdb holds here is the immuneACCESS table cut down to in-frame rearrangements. Part of the clones is not present; checked against another copy, under half of the missing clones reflect an unresolved V gene, and the others are unexplained. That table gives V, J and clone size, and the DNA gave D and trimming. This sample gives tens of thousands of clones in total; over 80% of them show up just once. In total, the top ten clones hold 0.49% of the sample.

The origin of this receptor is a human donor who received an intestinal transplant. Sequenced here: unstimulated CD8+ T cells sorted from spleen or lymph node cells, sampled before intestinal transplant.

At the DNA level, the sequence is TGTGCCAGTAGTCCCAACTACAATGAGCAGTTCTTC. Its protein product is CASSPNYNEQFF. Rearrangement joined TRBV19 to TRBJ2-1; the D gene is not confidently resolved. Inclusive of the bounding cysteine and phenylalanine, the CDR3 is 12 residues long. The sequence is cut down to CDR3 DNA, 36 bases in frame from base 1. The germline V gene (reference sequence) provides CDR1 LNHDA and CDR2 SQIVND. V lost 5 bases and J lost 3 bases; the stretch between them is 5 bases long.